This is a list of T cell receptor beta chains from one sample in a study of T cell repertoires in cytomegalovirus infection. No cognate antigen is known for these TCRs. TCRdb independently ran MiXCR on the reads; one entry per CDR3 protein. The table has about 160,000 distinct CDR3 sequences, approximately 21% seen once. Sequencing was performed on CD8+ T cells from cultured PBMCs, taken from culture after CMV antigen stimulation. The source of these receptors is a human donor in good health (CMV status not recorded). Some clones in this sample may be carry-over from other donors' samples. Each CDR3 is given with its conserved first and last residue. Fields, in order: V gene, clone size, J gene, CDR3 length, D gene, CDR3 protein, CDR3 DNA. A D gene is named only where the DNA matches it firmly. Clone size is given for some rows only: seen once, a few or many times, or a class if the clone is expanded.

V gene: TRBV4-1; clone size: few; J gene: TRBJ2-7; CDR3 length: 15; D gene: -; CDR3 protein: CASSQDDSLSYEQYF; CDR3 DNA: TGCGCCAGCAGCCAAGATGATAGCCTAAGCTACGAGCAGTACTTC
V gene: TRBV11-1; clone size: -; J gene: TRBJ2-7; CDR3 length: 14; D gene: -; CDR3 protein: CASSPPGLSYEQYF; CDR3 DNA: TGTGCCAGCAGCCCACCGGGACTCTCCTACGAGCAGTACTTC
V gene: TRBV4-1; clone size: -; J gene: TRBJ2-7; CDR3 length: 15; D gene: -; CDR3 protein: CASSQEGVTSYEQYF; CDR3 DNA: TGCGCCAGCAGCCAAGAGGGGGTGACCTCCTACGAGCAGTACTTC
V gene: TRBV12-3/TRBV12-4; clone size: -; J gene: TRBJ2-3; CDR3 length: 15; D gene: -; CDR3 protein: CASSFRRESTDTQYF; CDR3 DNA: TGTGCCAGCAGTTTCCGCAGGGAAAGCACAGATACGCAGTATTTT
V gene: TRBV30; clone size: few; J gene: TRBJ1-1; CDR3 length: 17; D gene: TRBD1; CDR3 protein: CAWTHMGRGLAYTEAFF; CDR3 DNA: TGTGCCTGGACCCACATGGGCAGGGGGCTGGCGTACACTGAAGCTTTCTTT
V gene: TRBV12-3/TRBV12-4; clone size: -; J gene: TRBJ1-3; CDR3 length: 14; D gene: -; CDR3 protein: CASTYGLRGDTIYF; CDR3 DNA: TGTGCCAGCACCTATGGGCTCAGAGGTGACACCATATATTTT
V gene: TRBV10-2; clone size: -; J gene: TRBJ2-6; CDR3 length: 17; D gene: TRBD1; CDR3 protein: CASYGQGQPEGANVLTF; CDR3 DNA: TGCGCCAGCTATGGACAGGGCCAACCGGAGGGGGCCAACGTCCTGACTTTC
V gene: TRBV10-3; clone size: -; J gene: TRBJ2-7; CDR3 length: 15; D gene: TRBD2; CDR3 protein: CAISLTSGGAHEQYF; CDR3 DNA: TGTGCCATCAGCCTAACTAGCGGGGGGGCCCACGAGCAGTACTTC
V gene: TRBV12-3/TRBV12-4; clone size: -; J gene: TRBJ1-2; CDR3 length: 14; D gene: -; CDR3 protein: CASSSPSVFYGYTF; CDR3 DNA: TGTGCCAGCAGTTCCCCCTCTGTGTTCTATGGCTACACCTTC
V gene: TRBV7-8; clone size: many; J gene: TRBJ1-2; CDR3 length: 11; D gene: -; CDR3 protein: CASSSSYGYTF; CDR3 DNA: TGTGCCAGCAGCTCCTCCTATGGCTACACCTTC
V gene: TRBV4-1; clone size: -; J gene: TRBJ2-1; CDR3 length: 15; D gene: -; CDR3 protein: CASSQPWEGAKEQFF; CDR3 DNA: TGCGCCAGCAGCCAACCTTGGGAGGGGGCAAAAGAGCAGTTCTTC
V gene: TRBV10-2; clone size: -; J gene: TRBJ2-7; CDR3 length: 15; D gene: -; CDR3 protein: CASRPERGFSYEQYF; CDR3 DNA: TGCGCCAGCAGACCGGAACGAGGGTTCTCCTACGAGCAGTACTTC
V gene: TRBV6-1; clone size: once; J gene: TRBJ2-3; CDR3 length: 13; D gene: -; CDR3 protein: CASSERGGDTQYF; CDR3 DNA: TGTGCCAGCAGTGAAAGGGGGGGAGATACGCAGTATTTT
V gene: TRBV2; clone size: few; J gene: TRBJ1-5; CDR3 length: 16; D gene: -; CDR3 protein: CASSEGPGRFNQPQHF; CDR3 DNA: TGTGCCAGCAGTGAAGGGCCGGGACGGTTCAATCAGCCCCAGCATTTT
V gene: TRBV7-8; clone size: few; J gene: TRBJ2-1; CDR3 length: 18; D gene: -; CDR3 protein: CASSTPARSFRGANEQFF; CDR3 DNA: TGTGCCAGCAGCACGCCAGCCCGCAGTTTCAGGGGGGCCAATGAGCAGTTCTTC
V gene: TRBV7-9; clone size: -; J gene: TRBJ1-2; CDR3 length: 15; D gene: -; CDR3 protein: CASSSTGIEVYGYTF; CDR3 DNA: TGTGCCAGCAGCTCGACCGGCATCGAAGTCTATGGCTACACCTTC
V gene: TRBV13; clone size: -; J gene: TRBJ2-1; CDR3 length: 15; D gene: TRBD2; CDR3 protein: CASSHRGGEYNEQFF; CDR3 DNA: TGTGCCAGCAGCCATCGGGGGGGCGAATACAATGAGCAGTTCTTC
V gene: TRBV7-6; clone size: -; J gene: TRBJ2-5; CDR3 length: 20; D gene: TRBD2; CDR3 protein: CASSLRAPAMSPGGQETQYF; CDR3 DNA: TGTGCCAGCAGCTTAAGGGCCCCGGCCATGAGCCCGGGGGGACAAGAGACCCAGTACTTC
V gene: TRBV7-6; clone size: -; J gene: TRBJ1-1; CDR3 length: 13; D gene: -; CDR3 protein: CASSLAPRYEAFF; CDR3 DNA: TGTGCCAGCAGCTTAGCCCCCCGATATGAAGCTTTCTTT
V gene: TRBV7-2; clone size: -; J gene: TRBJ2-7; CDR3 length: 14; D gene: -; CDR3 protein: CASSSTSRAYEQYF; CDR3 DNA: TGTGCCAGCAGCTCAACTAGCAGGGCTTACGAGCAGTACTTC
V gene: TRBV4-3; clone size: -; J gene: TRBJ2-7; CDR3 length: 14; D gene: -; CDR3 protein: CASSPGTGFREQYF; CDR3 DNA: TGCGCCAGCAGCCCCGGGACGGGGTTTCGGGAGCAGTACTTC
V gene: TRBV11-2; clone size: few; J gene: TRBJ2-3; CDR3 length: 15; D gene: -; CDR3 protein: CASSLVGGLGDTQYF; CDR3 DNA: TGTGCCAGCAGCTTAGTGGGGGGCCTGGGAGATACGCAGTATTTT
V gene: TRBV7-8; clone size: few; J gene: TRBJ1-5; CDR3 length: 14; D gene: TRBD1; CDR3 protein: CASSADRANQPQHF; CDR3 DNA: TGTGCCAGCAGCGCCGACAGGGCCAATCAGCCCCAGCATTTT
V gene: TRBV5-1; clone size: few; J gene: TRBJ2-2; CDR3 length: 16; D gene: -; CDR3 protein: CASSLVVDRKGGELFF; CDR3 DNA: TGCGCCAGCAGCTTGGTTGTGGACAGAAAGGGCGGGGAGCTGTTTTTT
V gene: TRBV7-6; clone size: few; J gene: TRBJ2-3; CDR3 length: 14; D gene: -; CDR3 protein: CASRPPPPSDTQYF; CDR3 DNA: TGTGCCAGCAGACCCCCACCCCCATCTGATACGCAGTATTTT
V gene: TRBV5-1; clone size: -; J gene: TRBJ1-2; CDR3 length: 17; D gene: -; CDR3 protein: CASRDADFGPKYGGYTF; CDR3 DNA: TGCGCCAGCAGGGACGCCGATTTCGGACCCAAATATGGAGGCTACACCTTC
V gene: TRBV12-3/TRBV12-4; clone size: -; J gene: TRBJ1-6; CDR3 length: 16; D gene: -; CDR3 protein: CASSLRFDSYNSPLHF; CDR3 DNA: TGTGCCAGCAGTTTAAGGTTTGACTCCTATAATTCACCCCTCCACTTT
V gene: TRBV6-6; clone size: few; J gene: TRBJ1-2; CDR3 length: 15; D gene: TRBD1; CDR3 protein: CASSYRTGVQRGYTF; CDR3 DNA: TGTGCCAGCAGTTACCGGACAGGGGTTCAACGCGGCTACACCTTC
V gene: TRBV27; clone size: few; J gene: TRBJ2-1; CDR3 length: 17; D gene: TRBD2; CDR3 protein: CASSDPPTSGVYNEQFF; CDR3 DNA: TGTGCCAGCAGTGACCCCCCGACTAGCGGGGTTTACAATGAGCAGTTCTTC
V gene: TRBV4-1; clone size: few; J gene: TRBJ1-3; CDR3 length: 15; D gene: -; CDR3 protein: CASSQEFISGNTIYF; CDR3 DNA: TGCGCCAGCAGCCAAGAATTCATCTCTGGAAACACCATATATTTT
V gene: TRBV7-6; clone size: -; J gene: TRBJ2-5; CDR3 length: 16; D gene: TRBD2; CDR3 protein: CASSLVWRGDLGTQYF; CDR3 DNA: TGTGCCAGCAGCTTAGTTTGGCGGGGGGACCTGGGGACCCAGTACTTC
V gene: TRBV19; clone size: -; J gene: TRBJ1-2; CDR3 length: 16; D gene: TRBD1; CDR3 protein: CASSATRGAAHYGYTF; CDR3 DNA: TGTGCCAGTAGTGCGACCAGGGGGGCGGCCCACTATGGCTACACCTTC
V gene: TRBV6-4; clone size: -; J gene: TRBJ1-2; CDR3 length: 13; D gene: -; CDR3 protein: CASSDTSNYGYTF; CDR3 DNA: TGTGCCAGCAGTGACACCTCTAACTATGGCTACACCTTC
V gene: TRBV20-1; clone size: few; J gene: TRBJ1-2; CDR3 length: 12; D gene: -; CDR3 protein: CSARGTNYGYTF; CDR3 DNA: TGCAGTGCTAGGGGAACTAACTATGGCTACACCTTC
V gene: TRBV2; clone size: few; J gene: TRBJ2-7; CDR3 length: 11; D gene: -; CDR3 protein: CASTGDYEQYF; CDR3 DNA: TGTGCCAGCACGGGTGACTACGAGCAGTACTTC
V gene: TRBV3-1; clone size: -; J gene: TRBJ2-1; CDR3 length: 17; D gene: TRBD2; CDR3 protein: CASSHLLAGGPHNEQFF; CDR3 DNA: TGTGCCAGCAGCCACCTACTAGCGGGGGGGCCCCACAATGAGCAGTTCTTC
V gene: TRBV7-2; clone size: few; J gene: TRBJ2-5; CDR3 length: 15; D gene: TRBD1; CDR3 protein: CASSSGGTVQETQYF; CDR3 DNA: TGTGCCAGCAGCTCGGGTGGGACAGTCCAAGAGACCCAGTACTTC
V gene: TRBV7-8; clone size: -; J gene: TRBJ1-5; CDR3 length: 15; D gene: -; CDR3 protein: CASSSRGQSNQPQHF; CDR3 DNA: TGTGCCAGCAGCTCCCGGGGGCAGAGCAATCAGCCCCAGCATTTT
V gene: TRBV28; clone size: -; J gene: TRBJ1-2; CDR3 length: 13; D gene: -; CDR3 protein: CASLSGAQRGYTF; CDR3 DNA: TGTGCCAGCCTGTCGGGGGCGCAGCGTGGCTACACCTTC
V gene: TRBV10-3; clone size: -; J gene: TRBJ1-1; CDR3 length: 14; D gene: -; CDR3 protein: CAISDWGGDTEAFF; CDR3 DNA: TGTGCCATCAGTGATTGGGGAGGGGACACTGAAGCTTTCTTT
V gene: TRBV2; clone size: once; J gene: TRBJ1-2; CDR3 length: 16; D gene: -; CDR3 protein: CASSGWGKLLNYGYTF; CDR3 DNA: TGTGCCAGCAGTGGATGGGGCAAGCTCCTTAACTATGGCTACACCTTC